Listed here are 4 T cell receptor beta chains from one sample, sequenced in a study of blood T cell repertoires in COVID-19. TCRdb's copy holds only in-frame clones and misses some; the assay was immunoSEQ multiplex PCR. The data show about 130,000 clones, with roughly 72% seen just once and around 5.5% held by the top ten. Source material: peripheral blood. The receptors were sampled from a man between 60 and 75 years old with acute or convalescent COVID-19.

The chain employs TRBV7-3 and TRBJ1-1, with a possible D match to TRBD1 (5 bases). Trimming took off 1 base at V and 3 bases at J, with 18 bases between the two ends. The CDR3 runs to 17 residues. Germline V gene lookup returns CDR1 SGHTA and CDR2 FQGTGA. CDR3 nucleotides: TGTGCCAGCAGCTTAAATCCCCCCGGGGGGAGGGACACTGAAGCTTTCTTT. Amino acids: CASSLNPPGGRDTEAFF.

The chain has TRBV11-2 and TRBJ1-1; the match to TRBD1 covers 10 bases. Germline CDR1 is SGHAT and CDR2 is FQNNGV. The ends lost 8 bases at V and 4 bases at J; junction bases unmatched: 7. The CDR3 runs 14 residues. DNA of the CDR3: TGTGCCAGCTCCCGACAGGGGGCCAGCACTGAAGCTTTCTTT. This translates into CASSRQGASTEAFF.

The chain recombines TRBV24-1 with TRBJ2-7; D gene unclear. Germline CDR1 is KGHDR and CDR2 is SFDVKD. This CDR3 is built from 13 residues. Between the trimmed V and J ends, which lost 6 bases and 4 bases, there was a span of 12 bases. For the CDR3, the DNA is TGTGCCACCAGTTTCGGAGATAAATACGAGCAGTACTTC. Translating gives CATSFGDKYEQYF.

V is TRBV19 and J is TRBJ1-1; D may be TRBD1 (5 bases). Germline CDR1 and CDR2: LNHDA and SQIVND (reference sequence). The CDR3 is 15 amino acids. V gave up 5 bases and J gave up 5 bases, with 18 bases separating them. The CDR3: CASSGGGYGGTEAFF. The CDR3 nucleotides are TGTGCCAGTAGTGGCGGGGGTTACGGAGGGACTGAAGCTTTCTTT.